Shown below are 5 T cell receptor beta chains from a single sample sequenced in a study of cytomegalovirus exposure and HLA in healthy donors (dated by TCRdb to the late 2010s). Library creation used the immunoSEQ multiplex PCR assay. Entries here come from immuneACCESS through TCRdb and include only in-frame sequences with V and J called. Some clones fail to appear in such tables; in the studies checked, an unresolved V gene covers under half of the shortfall, and the cause of the remainder is unknown. The sample table contains under 250,000 clones; only one count was recorded for 85% to 95% of them. Jointly, the top ten make up approximately 0.99% of the sample. What was sequenced was PBMCs. These TCRs come from a woman in her late teens or twenties in good health and CMV-seronegative.

This chain uses TRBV7-2 with TRBJ2-7, with D possibly matching TRBD2 (5 bases). Looked up from germline, CDR1 is SGHTA and CDR2 is FQGNSA. The CDR3 extends over 14 amino acids. Trimming cost V 3 bases and J 3 bases, with 12 bases left between them. CDR3 amino acids: CASSFEAALYEQYF. For the CDR3, the DNA is TGTGCCAGCAGCTTTGAAGCGGCTCTCTACGAGCAGTACTTC.

The chain has TRBV13 and TRBJ1-1, with 7 bases aligning to TRBD1. The V gene end was trimmed by 8 bases and the J gene end by 1 base; junction bases not matched to a gene: 10. The CDR3 is made up of 15 amino acids. The V gene's germline CDR1 is PRHDT and CDR2 FYEKMQ (reference sequence). As DNA, the CDR3 is TGTGCCAGCCGCCCCCGGGGGACAGCGAACACTGAAGCTTTCTTT. This codes for CASRPRGTANTEAFF.

The rearrangement joins TRBV4-1 to TRBJ1-1, with TRBD1 matching 7 bases. Unmatched junction bases numbered 6, after V lost 4 bases and J lost 1 base. Germline CDR1 is MGHRA and CDR2 is YSYEKL. The CDR3 runs to 15 residues. CDR3 loop: CASSPRQGRNTEAFF. DNA of the CDR3: TGCGCCAGCAGCCCTAGACAGGGTAGGAACACTGAAGCTTTCTTT.

This sequence joins TRBV6-1 and TRBJ1-3, with a tentative D call TRBD1 (6 bases). Trimming cost V 3 bases and J 1 base, with 16 bases left between them. The CDR3 is made up of 17 amino acids. Germline CDR1 is MNHNS and CDR2 is SASEGT. As DNA, the CDR3 is TGTGCCAGCAGTGAGGGACACTACCTTCTTTCTGGAAACACCATATATTTT. Its translation is CASSEGHYLLSGNTIYF.

J is TRBJ2-5 and V is TRBV2; 14 nucleotides align to TRBD2. CDR1 is SNHLY, CDR2 FYNNEI, per germline. CDR3 length: 18 amino acids. V was clipped by 8 bases and J by 4 bases; unmatched bases: 15. CDR3 in amino acids: CASSSPGLAGVGRETQYF. CDR3 nucleotide sequence: TGTGCCAGCTCAAGTCCGGGACTAGCGGGAGTAGGTCGAGAGACCCAGTACTTC.